The text below deals with one T cell receptor beta chain. This entry belongs to a study of shared clonotypes between healthy human individuals. Some clones are missing from TCRdb's copy, which holds only in-frame ones; the method was immunoSEQ multiplex PCR. The sample shows approximately 500,000 clones, around four fifths of them seen only once. Germline V CDR1 and CDR2: SGHTA, FQGNSA. The CDR3 sequence is 17 residues long. With 3 bases removed from V and 0 bases from J, the gap between germline ends came to 12 bases. V gene TRBV7-2 combines with J gene TRBJ2-6; D uncertain. The sample taken for sequencing was PBMCs. The receptor was derived from a woman between 40 and 50 years old in good health. Some clones in this sample may be carry-over from other donors' samples. CDR3 in amino acids: CASSFRFLGSGANVLTF. For the CDR3, the DNA is TGTGCCAGCAGCTTTAGGTTTCTTGGCTCTGGGGCCAACGTCCTGACTTTC.